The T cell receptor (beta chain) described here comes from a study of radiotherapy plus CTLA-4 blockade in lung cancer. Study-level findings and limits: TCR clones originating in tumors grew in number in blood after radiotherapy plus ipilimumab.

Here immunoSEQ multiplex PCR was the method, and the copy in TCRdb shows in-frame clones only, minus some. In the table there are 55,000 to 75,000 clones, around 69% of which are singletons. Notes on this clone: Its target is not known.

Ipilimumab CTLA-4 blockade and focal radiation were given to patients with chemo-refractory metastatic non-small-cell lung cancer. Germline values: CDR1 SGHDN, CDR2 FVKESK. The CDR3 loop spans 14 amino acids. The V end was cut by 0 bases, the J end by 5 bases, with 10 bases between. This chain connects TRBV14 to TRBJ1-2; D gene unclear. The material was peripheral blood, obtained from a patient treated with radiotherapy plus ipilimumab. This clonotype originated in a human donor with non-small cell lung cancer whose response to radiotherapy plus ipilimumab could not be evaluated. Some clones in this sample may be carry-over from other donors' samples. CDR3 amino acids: CASSQDRGRYGYTF. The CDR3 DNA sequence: TGTGCCAGCAGCCAAGATCGGGGAAGGTATGGCTACACCTTC. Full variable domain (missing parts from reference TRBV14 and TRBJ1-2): EAGVTQFPSHSVIEKGQTVTLRCDPISGHDNLYWYRRVMGKEIKFLLHFVKESKQDESGMPNNRFLAERTGGTYSTLKVQPAELEDSGVYFCASSQDRGRYGYTFGSGTRLTVV.